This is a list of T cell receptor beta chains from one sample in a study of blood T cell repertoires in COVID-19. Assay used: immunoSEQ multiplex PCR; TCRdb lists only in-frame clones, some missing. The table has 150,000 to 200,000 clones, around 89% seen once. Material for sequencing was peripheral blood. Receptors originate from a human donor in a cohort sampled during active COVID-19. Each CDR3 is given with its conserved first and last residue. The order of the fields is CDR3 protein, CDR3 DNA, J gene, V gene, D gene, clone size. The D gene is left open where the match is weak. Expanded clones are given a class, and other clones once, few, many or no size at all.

CASSQGRGGGDGQPQHF | TGCGCCAGCAGCCAAGGCAGGGGAGGGGGGGACGGTCAGCCCCAGCATTTT | TRBJ1-5 | TRBV4-3 | NA | NA
CASSLAGGKGMNTEAFF | TGTGCCAGCAGCTTAGCGGGAGGGAAGGGGATGAACACTGAAGCTTTCTTT | TRBJ1-1 | TRBV11-2 | NA | NA
CASSPPRVQLMNTEAFF | TGTGCCAGCTCACCTCCCCGCGTTCAACTAATGAACACTGAAGCTTTCTTT | TRBJ1-1 | TRBV18 | NA | NA
CASSMGQGRGELFF | TGTGCCAGCAGCATGGGACAGGGAAGGGGGGAGCTGTTTTTT | TRBJ2-2 | TRBV5-5 | TRBD1 | NA
CAWAGLAGQFF | TGTGCCTGGGCGGGGCTAGCGGGGCAGTTCTTC | TRBJ2-1 | TRBV30 | TRBD2 | once
CASSPPRTSDQTDTQYF | TGTGCCAGCTCACCACCAAGGACTAGCGACCAAACAGATACGCAGTATTTT | TRBJ2-3 | TRBV18 | TRBD2 | once
CASSEGGGRETQYF | TGTGCCAGCAGTGAAGGGGGGGGCAGGGAGACCCAGTACTTC | TRBJ2-5 | TRBV6-1 | NA | NA
CASSEGRTGANYGYTF | TGTGCCAGCAGTGAGGGACGGACAGGAGCTAACTATGGCTACACCTTC | TRBJ1-2 | TRBV6-1 | TRBD1 | once
CASSHQTAPNYGYTF | TGTGCCAGCAGCCACCAGACAGCGCCCAACTATGGCTACACCTTC | TRBJ1-2 | TRBV5-6 | NA | NA
CASSFSAMLPEQYF | TGTGCCAGCAGCTTTAGCGCCATGCTTCCCGAGCAGTACTTC | TRBJ2-7 | TRBV7-2 | NA | NA
CASSFQRLAGGQETQYF | TGTGCCAGCAGCTTCCAAAGACTAGCGGGGGGCCAAGAGACCCAGTACTTC | TRBJ2-5 | TRBV7-2 | TRBD2 | NA
CASSPGTGGYYEQYF | TGTGCCAGCAGTCCCGGGACAGGGGGCTACTACGAGCAGTACTTC | TRBJ2-7 | TRBV27 | TRBD1 | NA
CASSKGLAGYNEQFF | TGCGCCAGCAGCAAGGGACTAGCGGGCTACAATGAGCAGTTCTTC | TRBJ2-1 | TRBV5-1 | TRBD2 | NA
CASSEGRPGAQPQHF | TGTGCCAGCAGTGAAGGCCGGCCGGGAGCTCAGCCCCAGCATTTT | TRBJ1-5 | TRBV2 | NA | NA
CASSKSGPLRPNRYEQYF | TGTGCCAGCAGCAAAAGTGGGCCTCTCCGCCCGAACAGATACGAGCAGTACTTC | TRBJ2-7 | TRBV21-1 | NA | NA
CASHAVGSEAFF | TGTGCCAGCCATGCGGTTGGCTCTGAAGCTTTCTTT | TRBJ1-1 | TRBV9 | NA | NA
CASRGDWNTGELFF | TGTGCCAGCAGGGGGGACTGGAACACCGGGGAGCTGTTTTTT | TRBJ2-2 | TRBV2 | NA | NA
CASSRAGANTGELFF | TGCGCCAGCAGTCGGGCAGGGGCGAACACCGGGGAGCTGTTTTTT | TRBJ2-2 | TRBV5-1 | NA | NA
CARQETQYF | TGTGCCAGGCAGGAGACCCAGTACTTC | TRBJ2-5 | TRBV19 | NA | NA
CASSQSAPGQISGNTIYF | TGTGCCAGCAGCCAATCGGCCCCGGGACAAATCTCTGGAAACACCATATATTTT | TRBJ1-3 | TRBV4-2 | NA | NA
CASSPGQVPNEKLFF | TGTGCCAGCAGCCCCGGACAGGTCCCTAATGAAAAACTGTTTTTT | TRBJ1-4 | TRBV7-2 | TRBD1 | NA
CAWNDRGPEYEQYF | TGTGCCTGGAATGACAGGGGGCCAGAGTACGAGCAGTACTTC | TRBJ2-7 | TRBV30 | TRBD1 | NA
CASRVGTHTKINTGELFF | TGTGCCAGCAGGGTGGGGACACATACTAAGATTAACACCGGGGAGCTGTTTTTT | TRBJ2-2 | TRBV2 | NA | NA
CASSPGTGKAEAFF | TGTGCCAGCAGTCCCGGGACAGGAAAGGCTGAAGCTTTCTTT | TRBJ1-1 | TRBV6-5 | TRBD1 | NA
CASSLALQGARGNTIYF | TGCGCCAGCAGCTTGGCCTTACAGGGGGCACGAGGAAACACCATATATTTT | TRBJ1-3 | TRBV5-1 | TRBD1 | NA
CASSVTPGGTQETQYF | TGTGCCAGCAGCGTAACTCCCGGGGGAACTCAAGAGACCCAGTACTTC | TRBJ2-5 | TRBV9 | NA | NA
CASSTRGDSGSSPLHF | TGTGCTAGCAGCACCCGAGGGGACTCAGGGAGTTCACCCCTCCACTTT | TRBJ1-6 | TRBV7-7 | NA | NA
CASAREVNYEQYF | TGTGCCAGCGCTAGGGAGGTAAACTACGAGCAGTACTTC | TRBJ2-7 | TRBV2 | NA | NA
CASSLPGAGTIGTTEAFF | TGTGCCAGCAGCTTACCAGGGGCTGGGACCATAGGAACCACTGAAGCTTTCTTT | TRBJ1-1 | TRBV5-4 | NA | NA
CATSRDLAGGGTDTQYF | TGTGCCACCAGCAGAGACCTAGCGGGGGGGGGCACAGATACGCAGTATTTT | TRBJ2-3 | TRBV15 | TRBD2 | NA
CASSLGWEMSNEQFF | TGTGCCAGCAGCTTAGGGTGGGAGATGAGCAATGAGCAGTTCTTC | TRBJ2-1 | TRBV7-7 | NA | NA
CASSRLAGGPNEQFF | TGCGCCAGCTCCCGACTAGCGGGGGGTCCCAATGAGCAGTTCTTC | TRBJ2-1 | TRBV5-1 | TRBD2 | NA
CAISAGTSGSPANNEQFF | TGTGCCATCAGTGCGGGGACTAGCGGGAGTCCGGCAAACAATGAGCAGTTCTTC | TRBJ2-1 | TRBV10-3 | TRBD2 | NA
CASSISGAESYNEQFF | TGCGCCAGCAGCATTAGCGGGGCAGAATCCTACAATGAGCAGTTCTTC | TRBJ2-1 | TRBV5-1 | TRBD2 | NA
CASSVASGDGYTF | TGTGCCAGCAGTGTAGCTTCGGGGGACGGCTACACCTTC | TRBJ1-2 | TRBV6-1 | NA | few
CASSQGWQGDQPQHF | TGCGCCAGCAGCCAAGGCTGGCAGGGTGATCAGCCCCAGCATTTT | TRBJ1-5 | TRBV4-1 | NA | NA
CASSITAANDYEQYF | TGTGCCAGTAGTATCACAGCGGCTAATGACTACGAGCAGTACTTC | TRBJ2-7 | TRBV19 | NA | NA
CASSQGPGYTF | TGTGCCAGCAGCCAGGGGCCTGGCTACACCTTC | TRBJ1-2 | TRBV6-2/TRBV6-3 | NA | once
CASTPRGAYGYTF | TGTGCCAGCACTCCGCGCGGGGCCTATGGCTACACCTTC | TRBJ1-2 | TRBV12-3/TRBV12-4 | NA | NA
CASSLAPAGETQYF | TGTGCCAGCAGCTTAGCGCCAGCGGGAGAAACCCAGTACTTC | TRBJ2-5 | TRBV7-9 | TRBD2 | NA
CASSYAGGPYNEQFF | TGTGCCAGCAGCTACGCGGGGGGGCCCTACAATGAGCAGTTCTTC | TRBJ2-1 | TRBV7-2 | TRBD2 | NA
CASSLARRVEETQYF | TGCGCCAGCAGCTTGGCCCGCAGGGTTGAAGAGACCCAGTACTTC | TRBJ2-5 | TRBV5-1 | NA | NA
CATSRDKGNYGYTF | TGTGCCACCAGCAGAGATAAGGGGAACTATGGCTACACCTTC | TRBJ1-2 | TRBV15 | NA | NA
CASSFGGDYGYTF | TGTGCCAGCAGCTTTGGGGGGGACTATGGCTACACCTTC | TRBJ1-2 | TRBV7-9 | NA | NA
CASTLGGISSYNEQFF | TGTGCCAGCACCCTTGGCGGGATTAGCTCCTACAATGAGCAGTTCTTC | TRBJ2-1 | TRBV7-2 | NA | few